The 18 T cell receptor beta chains reported below all come from one sample, sequenced in a study of T cells in Graves' hyperthyroidism and ophthalmopathy. There were TCR beta CDR3 regions amplified from RNA transcripts. The HTBI primer set drove a first-round RT-PCR of the TCR CDR3. TCRdb re-analysed the multiplex PCR reads in MiXCR, keeping a single row per CDR3 protein. Of roughly 500,000 distinct CDR3 sequences detected, 40% to 55% appear once; the ten largest clones hold 44%. The sample consisted of peripheral blood or thyroid tissue (not recorded which). The receptors stem from an adult woman with Graves' disease, either hyperthyroidism or ophthalmopathy (not recorded which).

V usage is TRBV7-2 and J usage is TRBJ2-5, with 16 bases lining up with TRBD2. Germline V gene lookup returns CDR1 SGHTA and CDR2 FQGNSA. CDR3 length: 16 amino acids. CDR3 sequence (DNA): TGTGCTAGCCCCCCGGGACTAGCGGGAGGGCTGAAGACCCAGTACTTC. It codes for CASPPGLAGGLKTQYF.

This clonotype was detected many times. This sequence joins TRBV29-1 and TRBJ2-5; 8 positions agree with TRBD1. CDR1 and CDR2 from the germline V gene are SQVTM and ANQGSEA. V gave up 2 bases and J gave up 5 bases; unmatched junction bases: 4. This CDR3 comprises 13 residues. The CDR3 DNA reads as TGCAGCGTTGAACTTTACAGGGGGGAGACCCAGTACTTC. Translation gives CSVELYRGETQYF.

The gene calls are TRBV20-1 and TRBJ1-5; D unresolved. The CDR3 has 15 amino acids. The ends were cut back, 1 base at V and 5 bases at J, with 15 bases in the middle. The germline V gene has CDR1 DFQATT and CDR2 SNEGSKA (reference sequence). CDR3 loop: CSARVGSRVDQPQHF. The CDR3 region has the DNA TGCAGTGCTAGAGTCGGGTCCCGGGTCGATCAGCCCCAGCATTTT.

The chain recombines TRBV24-1 with TRBJ2-1; D unclear. The CDR3 covers 13 residues. CDR1 is KGHDR and CDR2 is SFDVKD in the germline V gene. V was pared by 2 bases and J by 5 bases, with 6 bases between. In DNA, the CDR3 is TGTGCCACCAGTGATTCTGACCACAATGAGCAGTTCTTC. Translated: CATSDSDHNEQFF.

J is TRBJ2-5 and V is TRBV15; D call uncertain. This CDR3 spans 14 amino acids. In germline, CDR1 is LNHNV, CDR2 YYDKDF (reference sequence). Trimming left V 0 bases short and J 7 bases short, with 12 bases between. The CDR3 DNA reads as TGTGCCACCAGCAGAGATCAAGTCTCGAGGACCCAGTACTTC. This sequence encodes CATSRDQVSRTQYF.

In its sample, this clonotype was seen many times. V usage is TRBV25-1 and J usage is TRBJ1-6; D not resolved. With 8 bases removed from V and 8 bases from J, the gap between germline ends came to 13 bases. The CDR3 sequence is 13 residues long. Germline CDR1 reads MGHDK; CDR2 reads SYGVNS. The CDR3, as DNA: TGTGCCAGCTCCGGGTTGTGGGATTCACCCCTCCACTTT. Translating it yields CASSGLWDSPLHF.

This clonotype appeared many times. V and J are TRBV5-6 and TRBJ1-2; 7 nucleotides match TRBD1. Germline V CDR1 and CDR2: SGHDT, YYEEEE. This CDR3 has 14 residues. Germline trimming cut 4 bases from V and 4 bases from J; bases unmatched to any gene: 7. In DNA, the CDR3 is TGTGCCAGCAGCCAGGGACAGCCCCGCTATGGCTACACCTTC. It is translated as CASSQGQPRYGYTF.

Comment on this clonotype: Relative to the germline gene, one junction end is altered; a read error may explain this. V gene TRBV10-3 combines with J gene TRBJ1-6; no clear D gene. Germline V CDR1 and CDR2: ENHRY, SYGVKD. CDR3 length equals 18 residues. The chain's CDR3 is CASSLSAGLGQLDSPLHF. In DNA form, the CDR3 reads TGTGCCAGCAGTTTATCCGCTGGTTTGGGTCAACTGGATTCACCCCTCCACTTT.

The V and J genes are TRBV2 and TRBJ1-5; TRBD1 might be the D (6 bases). The CDR3 is 14 residues long. CDR1 SNHLY and CDR2 FYNNEI come from the germline V gene. V was shortened by 3 bases and J by 10 bases, with 16 bases between the two germline ends. CDR3 DNA: TGTGCCAGCAGTGACGGGGACACGGATTTCCCCCAGCATTTT. The encoded protein is CASSDGDTDFPQHF.

The chain couples TRBV19 to TRBJ2-2; D unresolved. V shed 6 bases and J shed 5 bases, with 13 bases lying between them. This CDR3 has 14 residues. Germline lookup yields CDR1 LNHDA and CDR2 SQIVND (reference sequence). The CDR3 DNA reads TGTGCCAGTAGCGTGCTTCTGAGTACCGGGGAGCTGTTTTTT. It specifies CASSVLLSTGELFF. Looking up the rest from reference TRBV19 and TRBJ2-2 gives the full variable domain: DGGITQSPKYLFRKEGQNVTLSCEQNLNHDAMYWYRQDPGQGLRLIYYSQIVNDFQKGDIAEGYSVSREKKESFPLTVTSAQKNPTAFYLCASSVLLSTGELFFGEGSRLTVL.

V is TRBV7-9 and J is TRBJ2-7, with 7 bases that match TRBD1. The junction had 13 bases not matched to a gene; V was cut back by 7 bases and J by 4 bases. Germline lookup yields CDR1 SEHNR and CDR2 FQNEAQ (reference sequence). The CDR3 has 15 amino acids. CDR3 nucleotides: TGTGCCAGCACCACCCTTAAGGGGGCAGCGTACGAGCAGTACTTC. Translation: CASTTLKGAAYEQYF.

This clonotype was detected only once. The chain uses TRBV7-6 and TRBJ1-2; D is uncertain. The CDR3 covers 17 residues. Per the germline V gene, CDR1 is SGHVS and CDR2 is FNYEAQ. V was shortened by 0 bases and J by 3 bases, with 17 bases between the two germline ends. The CDR3 spells CASSLASDLLEDYGYTF. CDR3 DNA sequence: TGTGCCAGCAGCTTAGCTTCGGACCTCTTGGAAGACTATGGCTACACCTTC.

The CDR3 region has the DNA TGTGCCAGCAGTCACAGGGTCGCCCACGAGCAGTACTTC. Protein sequence: CASSHRVAHEQYF. The V call is TRBV7-2, the J call TRBJ2-7, with D tentatively TRBD1 (6 bases). With 6 bases removed from V and 5 bases from J, the gap between germline ends came to 14 bases. CDR1 and CDR2 from the germline V gene are SGHTA and FQGNSA. This CDR3 comprises 13 residues.

V and J are TRBV20-1 and TRBJ2-1; D is unresolved. This CDR3 is 15 amino acids long. Trimming removed 2 bases at V and 0 bases at J, with 11 bases between. CDR1 DFQATT and CDR2 SNEGSKA come from the germline V gene (reference sequence). The CDR3 loop reads CSARISTGSYNEQFF. The DNA of the CDR3 is TGCAGTGCTAGAATATCCACGGGCTCCTACAATGAGCAGTTCTTC.

The V and J genes are TRBV7-8 and TRBJ2-3; 8 bases map to TRBD2. This CDR3 is built from 15 residues. Trimming took 10 bases from V and 0 from J; bases not matched to a gene: 9. The germline V gene has CDR1 SGHVS and CDR2 FQNEAQ. CDR3 in amino acids: CAIGGGSLSTDTQYF. CDR3 DNA: TGTGCCATCGGGGGGGGATCCCTGAGCACAGATACGCAGTATTTT. Full variable domain (rest looked up from reference TRBV7-8 and TRBJ2-3): GAGVSQSPRYKVAKRGQDVALRCDPISGHVSLFWYQQALGQGPEFLTYFQNEAQLDKSGLPSDRFFAERPEGSVSTLKIQRTQQEDSAVYLCAIGGGSLSTDTQYFGPGTRLTVL.

This chain links TRBV20-1 with TRBJ1-3; 8 positions match TRBD1. With V trimmed by 0 bases and J by 1 base, 5 bases remained unmatched. This CDR3 has 16 residues. Germline CDR1 and CDR2: DFQATT and SNEGSKA (reference sequence). CDR3 nucleotide sequence: TGCAGTGCTAGAGAAAGACAGGGGAGATCTGGAAACACCATATATTTT. Encoded protein: CSARERQGRSGNTIYF.

This clonotype turned up a few times. The conserved phenylalanine or tryptophan is not found at the CDR3 terminus, so this likely reflects a read error. No DNA is shown, since the ends of the CDR3 on it are uncertain; the CDR3 is the one TCRdb lists. The V and J genes are TRBV7-9 and TRBJ1-1. Germline V gene sequence: CDR1 SEHNR, CDR2 FQNEAQ (reference sequence). The CDR3 is 9 residues long, ends included. The CDR3 sequence is CASSPIAGG.

J is TRBJ1-2 and V is TRBV28, with TRBD1 as a possible D gene (5 bases). The germline gives CDR1 MDHEN, CDR2 SYDVKM. This CDR3 is 12 amino acids long. Trimming cost V 3 bases and J 8 bases, with 10 bases left between them. The CDR3 loop is CASSFPGIGYTF. CDR3 nucleotide sequence: TGTGCCAGCAGTTTCCCAGGGATCGGCTACACCTTC.